These 15 T cell receptor beta chains came from one sample sequenced in a study of blood T cell repertoires in COVID-19. Clones were read by immunoSEQ multiplex PCR, and TCRdb kept only the in-frame ones, dropping some. The sample records under 150,000 clones, about 91% being singletons. The sequenced material came from peripheral blood. The receptors come from a human donor in a cohort sampled during active COVID-19.

This clone was found a few times. This chain joins TRBV5-4 and TRBJ2-5; 8 nucleotides line up with TRBD1. The J segment lost 1 base and the V segment lost 2 bases, leaving 4 bases of the junction unmatched. CDR1 and CDR2 from the germline V gene are SGHNT and YYREEE (reference sequence). CDR3 length: 15 amino acids. The CDR3 DNA reads TGTGCCAGCAGCTTTGACAGGGGCCTCCAAGAGACCCAGTACTTC. Amino acids: CASSFDRGLQETQYF.

The chain is built from TRBV7-9 and TRBJ2-7; 10 bases align to TRBD1. Germline V gene sequence: CDR1 SEHNR, CDR2 FQNEAQ (reference sequence). V lost 4 bases, J lost 3 bases, and 6 bases stayed unmatched. CDR3 length: 15 residues. CDR3 DNA: TGTGCCAGCAGCTCCGCGGGACAGGGGTTCTACGAGCAGTACTTC. It is translated as CASSSAGQGFYEQYF.

The chain joins TRBV9 to TRBJ1-4; D is ambiguous. The CDR3 is 14 amino acids. Trimming took off 3 bases at V and 8 bases at J, with 14 bases between the two ends. The V gene's germline CDR1 is SGDLS and CDR2 YYNGEE. Here the CDR3 DNA reads TGTGCCAGCAGCGGGACTTCGAGTAAGGAAAAACTGTTTTTT. It yields the protein CASSGTSSKEKLFF.

The rearrangement uses TRBV7-3 and TRBJ2-1; possible D gene TRBD2, 5 bases. This CDR3 is built from 13 residues. Trimming removed 3 bases at V and 4 bases at J, with 7 bases between. Germline CDR1 SGHTA, CDR2 FQGTGA. In DNA, the CDR3 is TGTGCCAGCAGCTTGGGGAGTTACAATGAGCAGTTCTTC. As protein: CASSLGSYNEQFF.

The J gene is TRBJ1-5, the V gene TRBV27; the D gene is possibly TRBD1 (5 bases). CDR1 and CDR2 from the germline V gene are MNHEY and SMNVEV (reference sequence). The germline V and J ends were trimmed by 3 bases and 1 base, with 7 bases remaining between them. This CDR3 contains 14 residues. The CDR3 spells CASSFRASNQPQHF. Written as DNA, the CDR3 is TGTGCCAGCAGTTTCAGGGCGAGCAATCAGCCCCAGCATTTT.

This chain uses TRBV5-4 with TRBJ2-7, with D possibly being TRBD2 (7 bases). The V gene's germline CDR1 is SGHNT and CDR2 YYREEE (reference sequence). CDR3 length equals 13 residues. Trimming pared 6 bases from V and 6 bases from J, leaving 16 bases between. CDR3 amino acids: CASTWRGGSEQYF. CDR3 nucleotide sequence: TGTGCCAGCACCTGGAGGGGGGGATCCGAGCAGTACTTC.

The J gene is TRBJ2-7, the V gene TRBV5-1, with TRBD1 matching 8 bases. Losses at the gene ends were 4 bases for V and 1 base for J; bases not matched to a gene: 4. Germline V gives CDR1 SGHRS, CDR2 YFSETQ. The CDR3 contains 14 residues. The CDR3 loop is CASSPGQGSYEQYF. The CDR3, as DNA: TGCGCCAGCAGCCCCGGACAGGGTTCCTACGAGCAGTACTTC.

This chain uses TRBV3-1 (or the pseudogene TRBV3-2) with TRBJ2-3; D possibly corresponds to TRBD1 (7 bases). In germline, CDR1 is LGHDT, CDR2 YNNKEL (reference sequence). V gave up 1 base and J gave up 4 bases, with 27 bases separating them. The CDR3 is 20 amino acids. This CDR3 is CASSQAHGGVTGTDADTQYF. The CDR3 bases are TGTGCCAGCAGCCAAGCTCACGGCGGGGTGACCGGGACAGACGCAGATACGCAGTATTTT.

The rearrangement uses TRBV2 and TRBJ2-3, with D hard to call. V dropped 1 base and J dropped 2 bases, with 10 bases sitting between them. The germline V gene encodes CDR1 SNHLY and CDR2 FYNNEI. This CDR3 comprises 15 residues. For the CDR3, the DNA is TGTGCCAGCAGTGAAGGACACACTTTCACAGATACGCAGTATTTT. It specifies CASSEGHTFTDTQYF.

The gene calls are TRBV7-8 and TRBJ1-2, with a tentative D call TRBD1 (5 bases). CDR3 size: 15 residues. V was shortened by 1 base and J by 4 bases, with 13 bases between the two germline ends. Germline lookup yields CDR1 SGHVS and CDR2 FQNEAQ. The CDR3 sequence: CASSLVSQGGYGYTF. The CDR3 nucleotides read TGTGCCAGCAGCTTAGTGAGCCAGGGCGGCTATGGCTACACCTTC.

J is TRBJ2-3 and V is TRBV5-1; D is ambiguous. The CDR3 contains 14 residues. Germline CDR1 and CDR2: SGHRS and YFSETQ. V shed 0 bases and J shed 6 bases, with 11 bases lying between them. The CDR3 spells CASSLGGRFDTQYF. CDR3 DNA sequence: TGCGCCAGCAGCTTGGGCGGTAGGTTTGATACGCAGTATTTT.

This chain connects TRBV6-6 to TRBJ1-2; D remains unclear. This CDR3 is built from 15 residues. Trimming took off 8 bases at V and 2 bases at J, with 18 bases between the two ends. Per the germline V gene, CDR1 is MNHNY and CDR2 is SVGAGI (reference sequence). The CDR3 here is CASRDWQVANYGYTF. The CDR3 nucleotides read TGTGCCAGCCGGGATTGGCAGGTAGCCAACTATGGCTACACCTTC.

The chain carries TRBV4-2 and TRBJ2-7, with 7 bases matching TRBD1. V shed 3 bases and J 2 bases; nucleotides not matched to a gene: 10. CDR3 length: 16 amino acids. The germline V gene has CDR1 LGHNA and CDR2 YNFKEQ. The CDR3: CASSHPQGTATYEQYF. In DNA form, the CDR3 reads TGTGCCAGCAGCCATCCCCAGGGGACAGCTACCTACGAGCAGTACTTC.

This clone occurred once. The chain couples TRBV9 to TRBJ2-7; D call uncertain. Germline CDR1 is SGDLS and CDR2 is YYNGEE. The germline V and J ends were trimmed by 4 bases and 7 bases, with 15 bases remaining between them. This CDR3 is 13 amino acids long. This CDR3 is CASSPGSSGEQYF. CDR3 DNA sequence: TGTGCCAGCAGCCCTGGGTCTTCCGGGGAGCAGTACTTC.

The V gene is TRBV13, the J gene TRBJ2-5; 11 bases line up with TRBD2. Germline lookup yields CDR1 PRHDT and CDR2 FYEKMQ (reference sequence). The CDR3 covers 16 residues. Trimming at V came to 4 bases and at J to 5 bases, leaving 9 bases not matched to a gene. CDR3 DNA: TGTGCCAGCAGCTACTCCGGGACTAGCGGTTGGGAGACCCAGTACTTC. This encodes CASSYSGTSGWETQYF.